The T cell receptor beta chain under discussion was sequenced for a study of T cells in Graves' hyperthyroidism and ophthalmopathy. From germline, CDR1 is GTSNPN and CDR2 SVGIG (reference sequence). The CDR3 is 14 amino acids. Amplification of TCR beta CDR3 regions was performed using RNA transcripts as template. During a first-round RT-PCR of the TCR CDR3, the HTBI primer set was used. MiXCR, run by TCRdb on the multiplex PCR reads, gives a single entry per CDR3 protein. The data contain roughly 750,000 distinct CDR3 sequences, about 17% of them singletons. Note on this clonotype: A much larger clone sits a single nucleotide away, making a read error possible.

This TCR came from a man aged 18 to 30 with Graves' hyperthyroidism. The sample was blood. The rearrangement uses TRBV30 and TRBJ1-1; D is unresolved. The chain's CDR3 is CASRFQGWNTEVFF. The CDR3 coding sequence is TGTGCCTCCCGATTTCAAGGGTGGAACACTGAAGTTTTCTTT.